The present T cell receptor beta chain was sequenced within a study of blood T cell repertoires in COVID-19. Study context: The study drew acute and convalescent COVID-19 samples from the United States, Italy and Spain. Sources were T cells, B-cell-depleted T cells, or PBMCs; the material itself was cDNA or gDNA.

Trimming pared 1 base from V and 2 bases from J, leaving 5 bases between. CDR3 size: 13 residues. As originally analysed: Estimation of nucleated cell counts was performed using reference gene primer amplification. Clones were sequenced by immunoSEQ multiplex PCR, and TCRdb holds only the in-frame ones, with some missing. That table furnishes V, J and clone size, whereas the DNA furnished D and trimming. The table has about 48,000 clones, more than 75% seen once. The sequence was collected from a woman aged 60-75 years with acute or convalescent COVID-19. The V and J genes are TRBV12-3 or TRBV12-4 and TRBJ1-2; D not resolved. Material for sequencing was peripheral blood. The CDR3 coding sequence is TGTGCCAGCAGTTTAGTGCAGAACTATGGCTACACCTTC. The encoded protein is CASSLVQNYGYTF.